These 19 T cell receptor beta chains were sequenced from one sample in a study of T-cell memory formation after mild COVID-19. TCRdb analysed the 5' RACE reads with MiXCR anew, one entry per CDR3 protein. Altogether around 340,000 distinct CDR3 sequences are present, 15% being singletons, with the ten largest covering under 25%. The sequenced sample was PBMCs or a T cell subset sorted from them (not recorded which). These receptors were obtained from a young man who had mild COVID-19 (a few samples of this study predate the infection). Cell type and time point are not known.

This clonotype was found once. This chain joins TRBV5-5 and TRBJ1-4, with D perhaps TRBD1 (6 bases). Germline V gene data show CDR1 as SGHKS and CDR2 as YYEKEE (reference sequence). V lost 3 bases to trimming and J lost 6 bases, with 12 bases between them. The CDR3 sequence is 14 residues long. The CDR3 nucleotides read TGTGCCAGCAGCTCCTCGGACAGTTATGAAAAACTGTTTTTT. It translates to CASSSSDSYEKLFF.

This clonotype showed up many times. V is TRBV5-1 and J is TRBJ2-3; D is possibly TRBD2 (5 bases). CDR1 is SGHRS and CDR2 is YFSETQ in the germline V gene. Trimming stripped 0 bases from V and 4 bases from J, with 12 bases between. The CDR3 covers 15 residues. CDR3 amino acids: CASSLEGLFADTQYF. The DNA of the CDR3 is TGCGCCAGCAGCTTGGAAGGACTGTTTGCAGATACGCAGTATTTT.

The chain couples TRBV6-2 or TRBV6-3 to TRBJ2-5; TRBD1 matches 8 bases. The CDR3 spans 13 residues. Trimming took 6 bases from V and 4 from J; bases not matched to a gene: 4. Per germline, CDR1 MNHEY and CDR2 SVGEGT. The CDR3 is CASSRTGSETQYF. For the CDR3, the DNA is TGTGCCAGCAGCCGGACAGGGTCAGAGACCCAGTACTTC.

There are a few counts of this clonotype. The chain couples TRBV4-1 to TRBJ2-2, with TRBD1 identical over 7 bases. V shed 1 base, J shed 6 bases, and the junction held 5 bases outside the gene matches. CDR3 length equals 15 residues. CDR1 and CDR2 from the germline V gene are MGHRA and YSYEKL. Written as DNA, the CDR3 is TGCGCCAGCAGCCAAGGACAGGGTCCTCCCGGGGAGCTGTTTTTT. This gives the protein CASSQGQGPPGELFF.

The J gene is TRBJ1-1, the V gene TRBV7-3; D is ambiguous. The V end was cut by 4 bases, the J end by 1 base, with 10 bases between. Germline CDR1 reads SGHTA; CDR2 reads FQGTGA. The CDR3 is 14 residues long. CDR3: CASSSNPGNTEAFF. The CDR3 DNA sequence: TGTGCCAGCAGCTCAAACCCAGGGAACACTGAAGCTTTCTTT.

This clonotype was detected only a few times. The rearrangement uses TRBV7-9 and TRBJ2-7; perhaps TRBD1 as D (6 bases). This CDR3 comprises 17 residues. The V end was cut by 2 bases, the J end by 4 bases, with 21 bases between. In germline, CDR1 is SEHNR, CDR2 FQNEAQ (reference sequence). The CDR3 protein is CASSLTQGPSITYEQYF. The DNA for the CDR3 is TGTGCCAGCAGCTTAACCCAGGGGCCAAGCATTACTTACGAGCAGTACTTC.

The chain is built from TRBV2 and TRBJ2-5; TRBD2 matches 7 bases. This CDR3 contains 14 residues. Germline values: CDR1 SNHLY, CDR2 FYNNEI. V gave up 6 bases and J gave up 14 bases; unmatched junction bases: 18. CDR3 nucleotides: TGTGCCAGCAGAACTCTGGGGGGGGACCCCGCGACCTACTTC. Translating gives CASRTLGGDPATYF.

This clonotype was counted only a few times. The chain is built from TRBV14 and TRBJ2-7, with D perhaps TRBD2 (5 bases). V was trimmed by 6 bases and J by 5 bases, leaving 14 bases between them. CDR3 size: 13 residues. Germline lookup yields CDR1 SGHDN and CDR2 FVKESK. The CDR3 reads CASSSRDINEQYV. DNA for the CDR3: TGTGCCAGCAGTTCCCGGGATATCAACGAGCAGTACGTC.

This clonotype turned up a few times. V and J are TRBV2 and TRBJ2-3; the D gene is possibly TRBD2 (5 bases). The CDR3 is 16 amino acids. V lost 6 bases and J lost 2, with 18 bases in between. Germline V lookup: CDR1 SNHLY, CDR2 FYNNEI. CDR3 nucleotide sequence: TGTGCCAGCAGGTCCCTTCCGCGGGCGGTCACAGATACGCAGTATTTT. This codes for CASRSLPRAVTDTQYF.

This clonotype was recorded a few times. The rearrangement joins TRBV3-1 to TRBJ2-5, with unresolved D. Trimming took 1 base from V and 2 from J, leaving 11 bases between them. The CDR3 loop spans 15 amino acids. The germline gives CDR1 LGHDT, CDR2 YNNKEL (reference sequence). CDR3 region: CASSQGGVVQETQYF. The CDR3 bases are TGTGCCAGCAGCCAAGGCGGCGTCGTGCAAGAGACCCAGTACTTC.

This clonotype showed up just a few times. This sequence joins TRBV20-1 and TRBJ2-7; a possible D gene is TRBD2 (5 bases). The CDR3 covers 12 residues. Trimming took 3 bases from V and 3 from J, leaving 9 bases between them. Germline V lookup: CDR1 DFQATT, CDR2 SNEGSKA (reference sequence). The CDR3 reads CSASQRIYEQYF. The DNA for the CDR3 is TGCAGTGCTAGCCAGCGGATCTACGAGCAGTACTTC.

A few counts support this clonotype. Written as DNA, the CDR3 is TGTGCCAGCAGTTCCCCAAACACAGGATCTCGGGAGCAGTACTTC. Amino acids: CASSSPNTGSREQYF. The chain couples TRBV6-2 or TRBV6-3 to TRBJ2-7, with D possibly being TRBD1 (5 bases). This CDR3 comprises 15 residues. The ends were cut back, 4 bases at V and 7 bases at J, with 20 bases in the middle. The germline CDR1 and CDR2 sequences are MNHEY and SVGEGT.

The CDR3 DNA reads as TGTGCCAGCACCCAGGTGCGGGGGGGGTACAATGAGCAGTTCTTC. This codes for CASTQVRGGYNEQFF. V usage is TRBV7-9 and J usage is TRBJ2-1, with 9 bases aligning to TRBD2. The CDR3 contains 15 residues. Losses at the gene ends were 7 bases for V and 4 bases for J; bases not matched to a gene: 8. Germline V gene lookup returns CDR1 SEHNR and CDR2 FQNEAQ (reference sequence).

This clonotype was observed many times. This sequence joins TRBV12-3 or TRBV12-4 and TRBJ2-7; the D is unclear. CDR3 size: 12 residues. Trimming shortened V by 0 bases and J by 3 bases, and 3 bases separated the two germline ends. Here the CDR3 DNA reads TGTGCCAGCAGTTTAGCAGGCTACGAGCAGTACTTC. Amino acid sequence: CASSLAGYEQYF.

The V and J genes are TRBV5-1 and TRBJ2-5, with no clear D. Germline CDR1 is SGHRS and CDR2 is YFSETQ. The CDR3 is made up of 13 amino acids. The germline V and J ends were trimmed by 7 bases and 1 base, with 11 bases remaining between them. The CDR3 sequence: CASAQQLQETQYF. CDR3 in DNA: TGCGCCAGCGCTCAACAGCTCCAAGAGACCCAGTACTTC.

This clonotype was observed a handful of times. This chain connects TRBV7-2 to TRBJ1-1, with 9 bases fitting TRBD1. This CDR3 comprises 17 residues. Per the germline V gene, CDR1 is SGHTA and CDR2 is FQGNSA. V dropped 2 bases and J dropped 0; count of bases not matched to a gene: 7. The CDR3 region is CASSLTGTGRMNTEAFF. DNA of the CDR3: TGTGCCAGCAGCTTAACCGGGACAGGGCGCATGAACACTGAAGCTTTCTTT.

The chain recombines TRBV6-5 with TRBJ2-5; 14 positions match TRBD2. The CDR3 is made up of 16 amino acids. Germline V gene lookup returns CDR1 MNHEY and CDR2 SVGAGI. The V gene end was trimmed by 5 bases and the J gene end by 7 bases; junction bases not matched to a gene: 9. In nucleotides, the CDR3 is TGTGCCAGCAGTCGCGGACTAGCGGGGGGCTCGGGGACCCAGTACTTC. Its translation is CASSRGLAGGSGTQYF.

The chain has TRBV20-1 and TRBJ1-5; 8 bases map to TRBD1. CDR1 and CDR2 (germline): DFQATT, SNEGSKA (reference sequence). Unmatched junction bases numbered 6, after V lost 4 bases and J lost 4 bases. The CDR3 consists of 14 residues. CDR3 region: CSATTGALNQPQHF. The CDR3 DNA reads TGCAGTGCTACGACAGGGGCCCTTAATCAGCCCCAGCATTTT.

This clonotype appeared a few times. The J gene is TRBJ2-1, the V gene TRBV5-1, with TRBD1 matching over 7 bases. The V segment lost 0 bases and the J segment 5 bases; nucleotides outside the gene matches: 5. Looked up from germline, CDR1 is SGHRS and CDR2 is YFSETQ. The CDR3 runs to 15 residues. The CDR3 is CASSLEGQLHNEQFF. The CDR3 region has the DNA TGCGCCAGCAGCTTGGAGGGACAGCTCCACAATGAGCAGTTCTTC.